Below, 22 T cell receptor beta chains from the same sample are listed, as sequenced in a study of spatial heterogeneity in lung cancer. From the 5' RACE reads, TCRdb called clonotypes with MiXCR, one entry per CDR3 protein. In the table there are under 150,000 distinct CDR3 sequences, less than 14% of which are singletons. Documented time point: blood at routine non-recurrence follow-up after resection. Sequenced material: PBMCs, taken at follow-up. These receptors were obtained from a female donor with early-stage non-small cell lung cancer.

Many counts were recorded for this clonotype. The chain is built from TRBV29-1 and TRBJ2-2; D not certain. The CDR3 consists of 11 residues. The V gene's germline CDR1 is SQVTM and CDR2 ANQGSEA. Trimming took 4 bases from V and 3 from J, leaving 3 bases between them. The CDR3 here is CSVGDTGELFF. The DNA for the CDR3 is TGCAGCGTTGGTGACACCGGGGAGCTGTTTTTT.

This clonotype was recorded many times. The chain recombines TRBV28 with TRBJ1-4, with D possibly matching TRBD1 (5 bases). Germline CDR1 and CDR2: MDHEN and SYDVKM. Trimming cost V 4 bases and J 10 bases, with 16 bases left between them. CDR3 size: 14 residues. The CDR3 reads CASSSLGTRGKLFF. The CDR3 DNA reads TGTGCCAGCAGTTCCCTGGGGACCCGGGGAAAACTGTTTTTT.

CDR3: CASSAYWEPEAFF. CDR3 sequence (DNA): TGTGCCAGCAGTGCCTACTGGGAGCCTGAAGCTTTCTTT. The V and J genes are TRBV28 and TRBJ1-1; no reliable D call. V was clipped by 5 bases and J by 6 bases, with 13 bases between them. CDR3 length: 13 residues. Germline-derived CDR1 and CDR2 are MDHEN and SYDVKM.

CDR3 loop: CASSPLRSTRDAYEQYV. The CDR3 region has the DNA TGTGCCAGCAGTCCCCTACGATCGACCAGGGACGCCTACGAGCAGTACGTC. The V and J genes are TRBV6-2 or TRBV6-3 and TRBJ2-7, with D perhaps being TRBD1 or TRBD2 (5 bases each). The CDR3 has 17 amino acids. V dropped 5 bases and J dropped 2 bases, with 22 bases sitting between them. CDR1 is MNHEY and CDR2 is SVGEGT in the germline V gene.

The rearrangement uses TRBV6-1 and TRBJ2-2; 9 nucleotides agree with TRBD2. CDR1 and CDR2 from the germline V gene are MNHNS and SASEGT. V was clipped by 6 bases and J by 2 bases; unmatched bases: 4. The CDR3 is made up of 15 amino acids. Written as DNA, the CDR3 is TGTGCCAGCAGAGGGACTAGCATTAACACCGGGGAGCTGTTTTTT. It codes for CASRGTSINTGELFF.

This clonotype was recorded once. This rearrangement joins TRBV15 to TRBJ1-1; D is ambiguous. The CDR3 loop spans 12 amino acids. The germline gives CDR1 LNHNV, CDR2 YYDKDF (reference sequence). V was clipped by 4 bases and J by 6 bases, with 9 bases between them. CDR3: CATSTELPEAFF. CDR3 nucleotide sequence: TGTGCCACCAGCACGGAATTGCCTGAAGCTTTCTTT.

The chain joins TRBV5-1 to TRBJ2-2; possibly TRBD1 for D (5 bases). Trimming removed 4 bases at V and 0 bases at J, with 10 bases between. From germline, CDR1 is SGHRS and CDR2 YFSETQ. The CDR3 is 15 amino acids. DNA for the CDR3: TGCGCCAGCAGCATCGGACATTCGAACACCGGGGAGCTGTTTTTT. It specifies CASSIGHSNTGELFF.

This clonotype showed up just a few times. J is TRBJ2-7 and V is TRBV11-2; D might be TRBD2 (7 bases). Per germline, CDR1 SGHAT and CDR2 FQNNGV. With 3 bases removed from V and 6 bases from J, the gap between germline ends came to 12 bases. The CDR3 has 13 residues. The CDR3 loop reads CASSFGGRSEQYF. The DNA of the CDR3 is TGTGCCAGCAGCTTCGGGGGGCGAAGCGAGCAGTACTTC.

This clonotype has more than one count but fewer than ten. The V gene is TRBV29-1, the J gene TRBJ2-1; D might be TRBD1 (5 bases). Deletions cut 4 bases from V and 3 bases from J, with 7 bases between. There are 12 residues in the CDR3. Germline values: CDR1 SQVTM, CDR2 ANQGSEA. The CDR3 loop reads CSVGQYYNEQFF. DNA of the CDR3: TGCAGCGTTGGACAGTACTACAATGAGCAGTTCTTC.

This clonotype was seen only a few times. The gene calls are TRBV10-3 and TRBJ1-1; TRBD1 is a possible D gene (5 bases). Between the trimmed V and J ends, which lost 0 bases and 5 bases, there was a span of 7 bases. CDR1 and CDR2 (germline): ENHRY, SYGVKD. This CDR3 has 13 amino acids. The CDR3 DNA reads as TGTGCCATCAGTGAGTCGCAGGGAACTGAAGCTTTCTTT. It codes for CAISESQGTEAFF.

This rearrangement joins TRBV5-5 to TRBJ2-5; TRBD2 matches at 10 bases. The V gene end was trimmed by 0 bases and the J gene end by 1 base; junction bases not matched to a gene: 3. Germline V lookup: CDR1 SGHKS, CDR2 YYEKEE (reference sequence). The CDR3 has 16 residues. CDR3 amino acids: CASSLGIAGGQETQYF. In DNA, the CDR3 is TGTGCCAGCAGCTTGGGTATAGCGGGAGGCCAAGAGACCCAGTACTTC.

This clonotype was detected only a few times. The chain has TRBV28 and TRBJ2-1, with a possible D match to TRBD2 (5 bases). The CDR3 is 14 amino acids. The ends were cut back, 2 bases at V and 2 bases at J, with 7 bases in the middle. Germline V gene sequence: CDR1 MDHEN, CDR2 SYDVKM. CDR3 DNA: TGTGCCAGCAGTTTAAGGGAGACCTACAATGAGCAGTTCTTC. Translated, it gives CASSLRETYNEQFF.

This clonotype was counted between two and nine times. The chain links TRBV2 to TRBJ2-1; D remains unclear. Looked up from germline, CDR1 is SNHLY and CDR2 is FYNNEI. The ends were cut back, 8 bases at V and 0 bases at J, with 8 bases in the middle. The CDR3 loop spans 13 amino acids. As DNA, the CDR3 is TGTGCCAGCCGTATCTACTCCTACAATGAGCAGTTCTTC. Residues: CASRIYSYNEQFF.

The sample holds many counts of this clonotype. The chain combines TRBV5-1 with TRBJ2-3; 8 bases match TRBD2. Germline V CDR1 and CDR2: SGHRS, YFSETQ. The CDR3 length is 13 residues. With V trimmed by 4 bases and J by 5 bases, 3 bases remained unmatched. The CDR3 coding sequence is TGCGCCAGCAGCATCGGGACTAGAGATACGCAGTATTTT. Its translation is CASSIGTRDTQYF.

This clonotype showed up just a few times. The rearrangement uses TRBV18 and TRBJ1-1; D might be TRBD1 (5 bases). V lost 5 bases and J 5 bases, leaving 18 bases between the germline ends. This CDR3 spans 15 amino acids. In germline, CDR1 is KGHSH, CDR2 LQKENI. Here the CDR3 reads CASSSESGARTEAFF. The CDR3 DNA reads TGTGCCAGCTCATCTGAATCCGGGGCCCGAACTGAAGCTTTCTTT. The complete variable domain, with remaining parts taken from reference TRBV18 and TRBJ1-1, reads NAGVMQNPRHLVRRRGQEARLRCSPMKGHSHVYWYRQLPEEGLKFMVYLQKENIIDESGMPKERFSAEFPKEGPSILRIQQVVRGDSAAYFCASSSESGARTEAFFGQGTRLTVV.

Only a few counts were recorded for this clonotype. The chain combines TRBV11-2 with TRBJ2-5; D not resolved. Between the trimmed V and J ends, which lost 3 bases and 3 bases, there was a span of 11 bases. CDR1 SGHAT and CDR2 FQNNGV come from the germline V gene. The CDR3 length is 14 residues. The CDR3, as DNA: TGTGCCAGCAGCTTCCTCAAACCGGAAGAGACCCAGTACTTC. This sequence encodes CASSFLKPEETQYF.

This clonotype showed up many times. The chain carries TRBV20-1 and TRBJ2-3, with 10 positions matching TRBD2. Germline CDR1 is DFQATT and CDR2 is SNEGSKA (reference sequence). There are 15 residues in the CDR3. V lost 5 bases, J lost 5 bases, and 10 bases stayed unmatched. The CDR3 DNA is TGCAGTGCTGTCCCTAGCGGGAGCTTCGGAGATACGCAGTATTTT. Its protein product is CSAVPSGSFGDTQYF.

The rearrangement uses TRBV11-2 and TRBJ2-3; D not resolved. Germline V gene lookup returns CDR1 SGHAT and CDR2 FQNNGV. This CDR3 is built from 12 residues. Deletions cut 4 bases from V and 3 bases from J, with 5 bases between. The CDR3: CASSYFTDTQYF. CDR3 bases: TGTGCCAGCAGCTACTTTACAGATACGCAGTATTTT.

The sample holds a few counts of this clonotype. The V and J genes are TRBV7-2 and TRBJ1-5, with D tentatively TRBD1 (5 bases). Germline CDR1 reads SGHTA; CDR2 reads FQGNSA. V was trimmed by 5 bases and J by 0 bases, leaving 8 bases between them. This CDR3 has 14 amino acids. CDR3 protein: CASSQGASNQPQHF. CDR3 DNA sequence: TGTGCCAGCAGCCAAGGGGCTAGCAATCAGCCCCAGCATTTT.

This clonotype showed up just a few times. The chain is built from TRBV28 and TRBJ1-1; no clear D gene. V lost 2 bases, J lost 5 bases, and 12 bases lay in between. CDR3 length: 14 amino acids. Germline CDR1 MDHEN, CDR2 SYDVKM. This CDR3 reads CASSLVEPRTEAFF. The CDR3 DNA follows: TGTGCCAGCAGTTTAGTTGAGCCAAGGACTGAAGCTTTCTTT.

This clonotype was found many times. The CDR3 spells CASSPEGYGYTF. CDR3 sequence (DNA): TGCGCCAGCAGCCCCGAAGGCTATGGCTACACCTTC. This chain links TRBV5-1 with TRBJ1-2; D not resolved. This CDR3 spans 12 amino acids. The V and J ends lost 4 bases and 4 bases respectively, with 8 bases between them. Germline V gene data show CDR1 as SGHRS and CDR2 as YFSETQ.

This clonotype was seen at least ten times. The chain links TRBV20-1 to TRBJ2-3, with unresolved D. The CDR3 runs to 12 residues. V lost 1 base to trimming and J lost 6 bases, with 8 bases between them. Germline V lookup: CDR1 DFQATT, CDR2 SNEGSKA (reference sequence). Here the CDR3 reads CSARVPADTQYF. In DNA form, the CDR3 reads TGCAGTGCTAGAGTTCCGGCCGATACGCAGTATTTT.